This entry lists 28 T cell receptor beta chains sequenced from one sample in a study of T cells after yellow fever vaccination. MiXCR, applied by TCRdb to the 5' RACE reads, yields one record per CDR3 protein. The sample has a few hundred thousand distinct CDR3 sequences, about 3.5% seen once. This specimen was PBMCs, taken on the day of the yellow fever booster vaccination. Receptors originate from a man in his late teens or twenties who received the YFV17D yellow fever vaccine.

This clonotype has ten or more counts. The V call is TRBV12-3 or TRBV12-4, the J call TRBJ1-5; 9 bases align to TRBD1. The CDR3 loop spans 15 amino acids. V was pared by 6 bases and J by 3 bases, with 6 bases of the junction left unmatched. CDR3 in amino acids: CASSFGQGNNQPQHF. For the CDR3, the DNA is TGTGCCAGCAGCTTCGGACAGGGGAACAATCAGCCCCAGCATTTT.

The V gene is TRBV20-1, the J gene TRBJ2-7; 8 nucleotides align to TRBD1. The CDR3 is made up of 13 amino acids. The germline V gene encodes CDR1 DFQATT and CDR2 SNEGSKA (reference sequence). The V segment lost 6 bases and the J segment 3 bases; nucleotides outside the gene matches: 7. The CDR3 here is CSATTGGNYEQYF. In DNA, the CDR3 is TGCAGTGCAACTACAGGGGGGAACTACGAGCAGTACTTC.

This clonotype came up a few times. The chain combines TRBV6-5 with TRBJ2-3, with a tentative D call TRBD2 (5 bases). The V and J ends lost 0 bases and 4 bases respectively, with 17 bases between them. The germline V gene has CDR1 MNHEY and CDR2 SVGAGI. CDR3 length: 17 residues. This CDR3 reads CASSYSYGETGPDTQYF. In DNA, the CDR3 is TGTGCCAGCAGTTACTCGTACGGGGAGACGGGCCCAGATACGCAGTATTTT.

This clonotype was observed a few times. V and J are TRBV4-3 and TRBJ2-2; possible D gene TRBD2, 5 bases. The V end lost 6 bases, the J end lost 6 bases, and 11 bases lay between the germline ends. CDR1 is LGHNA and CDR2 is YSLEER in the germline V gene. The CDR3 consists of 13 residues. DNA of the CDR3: TGCGCCAGCAGTAGAGGGTTGGCCGGGGAGCTGTTTTTT. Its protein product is CASSRGLAGELFF.

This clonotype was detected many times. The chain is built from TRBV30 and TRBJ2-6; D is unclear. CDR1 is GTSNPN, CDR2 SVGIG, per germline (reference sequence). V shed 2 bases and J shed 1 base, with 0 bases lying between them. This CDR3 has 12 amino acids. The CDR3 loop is CAWSSGANVLTF. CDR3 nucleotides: TGTGCCTGGAGTTCTGGGGCCAACGTCCTGACTTTC.

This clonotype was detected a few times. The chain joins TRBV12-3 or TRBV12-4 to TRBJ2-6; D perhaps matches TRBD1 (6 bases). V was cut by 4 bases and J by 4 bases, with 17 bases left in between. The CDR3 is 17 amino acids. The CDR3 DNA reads TGTGCCAGCAGTTCCCGACAGGACCTCCGAGGGGCCAACGTCCTGACTTTC. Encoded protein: CASSSRQDLRGANVLTF.

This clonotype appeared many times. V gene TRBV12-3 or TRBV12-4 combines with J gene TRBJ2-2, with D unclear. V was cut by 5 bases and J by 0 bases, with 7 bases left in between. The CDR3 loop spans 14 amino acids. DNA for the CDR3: TGTGCCAGCAGTCCCAACTCGAACACCGGGGAGCTGTTTTTT. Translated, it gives CASSPNSNTGELFF.

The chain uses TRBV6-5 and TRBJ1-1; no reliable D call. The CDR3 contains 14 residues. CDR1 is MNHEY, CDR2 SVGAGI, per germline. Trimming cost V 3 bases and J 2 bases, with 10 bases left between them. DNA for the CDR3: TGTGCCAGCAGTTATACAGAGACTAACACTGAAGCTTTCTTT. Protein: CASSYTETNTEAFF.

The CDR3 DNA is TGCAGTGCTAGAGATTCCAGGGAGGGGCAGTACTTC. Protein sequence: CSARDSREGQYF. The chain recombines TRBV20-1 with TRBJ2-7; 7 nucleotides line up with TRBD2. Germline CDR1 is DFQATT and CDR2 is SNEGSKA (reference sequence). This CDR3 is built from 12 residues. V lost 0 bases and J lost 9; bases outside the gene matches: 5.

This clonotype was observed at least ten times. The CDR3 nucleotides read TGTGCCAGCAGTTTCTCTAACGGGGGGAGCGGGGAGCTGTTTTTT. It is translated as CASSFSNGGSGELFF. The chain is built from TRBV12-3 or TRBV12-4 and TRBJ2-2; 7 bases match TRBD2. CDR3 length equals 15 residues. J lost 7 bases, V lost 3 bases, and 8 bases had no gene match.

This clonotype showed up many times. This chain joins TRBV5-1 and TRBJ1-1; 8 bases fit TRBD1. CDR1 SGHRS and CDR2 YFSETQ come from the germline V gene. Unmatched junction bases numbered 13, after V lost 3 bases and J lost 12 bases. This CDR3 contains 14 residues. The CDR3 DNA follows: TGCGCCAGCAGCTCTGTTGCGTTGGGACAGGCGTCTTTCTTT. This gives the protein CASSSVALGQASFF.

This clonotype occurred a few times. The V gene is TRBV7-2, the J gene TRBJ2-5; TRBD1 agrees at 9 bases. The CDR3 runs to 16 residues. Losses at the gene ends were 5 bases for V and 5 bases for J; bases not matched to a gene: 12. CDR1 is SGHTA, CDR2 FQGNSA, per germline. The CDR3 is CASSLKTGGSSETQYF. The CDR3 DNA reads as TGTGCCAGCAGCCTAAAGACAGGGGGAAGTTCGGAGACCCAGTACTTC.

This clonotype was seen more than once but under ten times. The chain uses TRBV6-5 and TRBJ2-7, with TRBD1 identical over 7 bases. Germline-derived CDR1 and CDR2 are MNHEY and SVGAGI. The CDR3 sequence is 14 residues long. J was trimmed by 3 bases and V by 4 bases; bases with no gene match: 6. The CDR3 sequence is CASSWTGAFYEQYF. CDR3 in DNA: TGTGCCAGCAGTTGGACAGGCGCGTTCTACGAGCAGTACTTC.

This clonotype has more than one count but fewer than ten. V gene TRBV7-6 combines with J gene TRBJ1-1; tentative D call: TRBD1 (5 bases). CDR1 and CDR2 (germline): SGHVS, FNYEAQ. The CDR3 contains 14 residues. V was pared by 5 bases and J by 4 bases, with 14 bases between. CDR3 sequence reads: CASSVGGNPTEAFF. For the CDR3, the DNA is TGTGCCAGCAGCGTCGGGGGAAACCCCACTGAAGCTTTCTTT.

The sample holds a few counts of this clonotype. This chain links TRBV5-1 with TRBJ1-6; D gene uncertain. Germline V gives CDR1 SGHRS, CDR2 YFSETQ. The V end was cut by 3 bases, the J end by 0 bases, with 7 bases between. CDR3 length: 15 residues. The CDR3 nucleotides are TGCGCCAGCAGCTGGGGTGACTCCTATAATTCACCCCTCCACTTT. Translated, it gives CASSWGDSYNSPLHF.

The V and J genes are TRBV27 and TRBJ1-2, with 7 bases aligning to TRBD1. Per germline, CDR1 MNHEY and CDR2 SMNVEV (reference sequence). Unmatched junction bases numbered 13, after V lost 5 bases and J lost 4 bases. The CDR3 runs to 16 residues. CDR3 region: CASSHRGTEIVYGYTF. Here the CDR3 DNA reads TGTGCCAGCAGTCATCGGGGGACAGAAATCGTCTATGGCTACACCTTC.

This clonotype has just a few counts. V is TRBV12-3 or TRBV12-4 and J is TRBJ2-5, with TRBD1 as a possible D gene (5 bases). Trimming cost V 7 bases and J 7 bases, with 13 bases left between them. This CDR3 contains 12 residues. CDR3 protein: CASNTGLGTQYF. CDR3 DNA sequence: TGTGCCAGCAATACAGGTTTAGGGACCCAGTACTTC.

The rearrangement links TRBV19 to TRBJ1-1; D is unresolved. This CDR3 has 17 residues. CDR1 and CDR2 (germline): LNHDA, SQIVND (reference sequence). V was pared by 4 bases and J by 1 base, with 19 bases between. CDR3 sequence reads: CASSNPARSGSNTEAFF. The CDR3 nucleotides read TGTGCCAGTAGTAACCCGGCCCGTAGCGGGTCGAACACTGAAGCTTTCTTT.

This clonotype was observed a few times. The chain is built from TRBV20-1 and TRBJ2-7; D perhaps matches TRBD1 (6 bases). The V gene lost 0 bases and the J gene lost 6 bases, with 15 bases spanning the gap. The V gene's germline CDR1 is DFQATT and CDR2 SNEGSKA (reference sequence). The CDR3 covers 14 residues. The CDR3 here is CSARDLAGESEQYF. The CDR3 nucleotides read TGCAGTGCTAGAGATCTGGCAGGGGAGTCCGAGCAGTACTTC.

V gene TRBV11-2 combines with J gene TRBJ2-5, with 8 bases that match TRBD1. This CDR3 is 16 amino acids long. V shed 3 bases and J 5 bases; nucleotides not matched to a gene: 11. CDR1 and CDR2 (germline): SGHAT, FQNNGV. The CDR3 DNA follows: TGTGCCAGCAGCTTGGGGACAGGTGTGAGTTCGGAGACCCAGTACTTC. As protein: CASSLGTGVSSETQYF.

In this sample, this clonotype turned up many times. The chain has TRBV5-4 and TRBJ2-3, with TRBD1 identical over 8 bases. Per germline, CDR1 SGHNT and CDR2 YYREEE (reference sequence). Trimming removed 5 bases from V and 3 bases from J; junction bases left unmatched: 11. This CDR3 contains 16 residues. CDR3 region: CASSSPDRVLTDTQYF. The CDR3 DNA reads TGTGCCAGCAGTTCCCCGGACAGGGTGTTAACAGATACGCAGTATTTT.

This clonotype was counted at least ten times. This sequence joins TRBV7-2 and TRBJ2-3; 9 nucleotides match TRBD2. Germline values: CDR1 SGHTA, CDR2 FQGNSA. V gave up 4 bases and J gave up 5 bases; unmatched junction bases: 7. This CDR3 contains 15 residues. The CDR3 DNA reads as TGTGCCAGCAGCTCGCGGGGGGGCTACGGAGATACGCAGTATTTT. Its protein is CASSSRGGYGDTQYF.

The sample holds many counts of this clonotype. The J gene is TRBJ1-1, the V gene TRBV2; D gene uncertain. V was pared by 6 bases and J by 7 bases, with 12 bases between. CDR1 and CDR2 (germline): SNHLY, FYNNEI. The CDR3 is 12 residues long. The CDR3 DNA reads TGTGCCAGCAGCGATGAGGGCCTTGAAGCTTTCTTT. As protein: CASSDEGLEAFF.

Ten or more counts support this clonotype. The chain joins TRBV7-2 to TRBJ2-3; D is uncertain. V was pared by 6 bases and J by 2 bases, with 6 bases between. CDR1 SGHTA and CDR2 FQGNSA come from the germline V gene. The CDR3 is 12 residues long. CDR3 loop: CASRPYTDTQYF. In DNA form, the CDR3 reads TGTGCCAGCAGGCCTTACACAGATACGCAGTATTTT.

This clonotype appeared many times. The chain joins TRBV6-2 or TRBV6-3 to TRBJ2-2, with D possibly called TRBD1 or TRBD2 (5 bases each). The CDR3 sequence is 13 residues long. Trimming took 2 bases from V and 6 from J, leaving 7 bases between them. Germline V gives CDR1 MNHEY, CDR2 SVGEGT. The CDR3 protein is CASSYVGAGELFF. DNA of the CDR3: TGTGCCAGCAGTTACGTGGGGGCCGGGGAGCTGTTTTTT.

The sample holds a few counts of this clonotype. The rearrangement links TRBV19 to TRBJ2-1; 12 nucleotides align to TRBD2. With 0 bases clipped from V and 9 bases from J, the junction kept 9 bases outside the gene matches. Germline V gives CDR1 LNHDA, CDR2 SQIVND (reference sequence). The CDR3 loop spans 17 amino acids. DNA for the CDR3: TGTGCCAGTAGTATAGAAGGCGGACTAGCGGGGACCGGTGAGCAGTTCTTC. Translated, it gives CASSIEGGLAGTGEQFF.

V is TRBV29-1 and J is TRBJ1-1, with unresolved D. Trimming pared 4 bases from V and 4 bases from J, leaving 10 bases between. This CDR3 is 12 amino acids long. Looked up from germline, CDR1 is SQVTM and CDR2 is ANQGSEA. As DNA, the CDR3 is TGCAGCGTTGTGGCGGGGTCCACTGAAGCTTTCTTT. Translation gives CSVVAGSTEAFF.

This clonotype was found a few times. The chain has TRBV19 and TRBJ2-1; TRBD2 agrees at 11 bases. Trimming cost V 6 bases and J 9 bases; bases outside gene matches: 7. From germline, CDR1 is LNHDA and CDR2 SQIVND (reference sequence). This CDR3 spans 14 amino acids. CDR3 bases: TGTGCCAGTAGCACACTAGCGGGGGCCGTTGAGCAGTTCTTC. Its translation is CASSTLAGAVEQFF.